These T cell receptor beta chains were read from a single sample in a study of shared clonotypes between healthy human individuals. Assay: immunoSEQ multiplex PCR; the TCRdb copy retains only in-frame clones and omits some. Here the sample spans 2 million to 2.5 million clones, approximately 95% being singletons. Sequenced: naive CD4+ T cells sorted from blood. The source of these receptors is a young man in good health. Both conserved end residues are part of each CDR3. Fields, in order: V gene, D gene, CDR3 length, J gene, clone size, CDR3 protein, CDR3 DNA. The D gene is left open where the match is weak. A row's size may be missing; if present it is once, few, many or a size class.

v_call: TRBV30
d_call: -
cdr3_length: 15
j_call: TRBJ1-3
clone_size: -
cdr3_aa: CAWSVRTGTGNTIYF
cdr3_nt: TGTGCCTGGAGTGTAAGAACAGGGACTGGAAACACCATATATTTT

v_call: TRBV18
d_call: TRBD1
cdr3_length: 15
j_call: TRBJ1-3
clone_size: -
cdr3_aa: CASSEQGGRGNTIYF
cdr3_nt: TGTGCCAGCTCAGAACAGGGGGGCAGAGGAAACACCATATATTTT

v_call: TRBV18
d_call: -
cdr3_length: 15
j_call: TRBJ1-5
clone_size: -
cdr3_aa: CASSPEDSRNQPQHF
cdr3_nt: TGTGCCAGCTCACCAGAGGACAGCCGCAATCAGCCCCAGCATTTT

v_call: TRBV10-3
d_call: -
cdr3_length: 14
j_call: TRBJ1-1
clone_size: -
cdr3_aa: CAAASGRRLTEAFF
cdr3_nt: TGTGCCGCCGCGTCCGGGCGGCGTCTCACTGAAGCTTTCTTT

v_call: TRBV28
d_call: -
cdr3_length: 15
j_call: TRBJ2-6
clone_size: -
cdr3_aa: CASSFRATGANVLTF
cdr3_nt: TGTGCCAGCAGTTTCAGGGCTACCGGGGCCAACGTCCTGACTTTC

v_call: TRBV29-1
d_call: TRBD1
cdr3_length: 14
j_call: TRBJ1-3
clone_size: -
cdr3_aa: CSVEEGDRRNTIYF
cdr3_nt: TGCAGCGTTGAAGAGGGGGACAGGCGAAACACCATATATTTT

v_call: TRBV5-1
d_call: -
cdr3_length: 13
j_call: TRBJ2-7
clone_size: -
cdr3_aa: CASSLSQASEQYF
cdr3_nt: TGCGCCAGCAGCTTGTCGCAGGCCTCCGAGCAGTACTTC

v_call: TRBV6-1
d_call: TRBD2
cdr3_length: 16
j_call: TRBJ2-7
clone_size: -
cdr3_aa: CASSGGLAGGPYEQYF
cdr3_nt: TGTGCCAGCAGTGGTGGACTAGCGGGAGGGCCCTACGAGCAGTACTTC

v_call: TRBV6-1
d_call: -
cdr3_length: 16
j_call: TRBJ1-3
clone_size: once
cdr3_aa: CASSARTVGSGNTIYF
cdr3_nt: TGTGCCAGCAGTGCCAGGACTGTTGGCTCTGGAAACACCATATATTTT

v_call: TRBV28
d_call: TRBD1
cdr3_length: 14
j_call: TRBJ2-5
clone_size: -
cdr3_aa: CASSRDREQETQYF
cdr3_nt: TGTGCCAGCAGTCGGGACAGGGAACAAGAGACCCAGTACTTC

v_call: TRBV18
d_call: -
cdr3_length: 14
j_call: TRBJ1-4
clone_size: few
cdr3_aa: CASSPEGVNEKLFF
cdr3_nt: TGTGCCAGCTCACCGGAGGGGGTTAATGAAAAACTGTTTTTT

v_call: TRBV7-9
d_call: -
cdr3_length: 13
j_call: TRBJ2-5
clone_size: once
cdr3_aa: CASTRRSQETQYF
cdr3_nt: TGTGCCAGCACCAGACGGTCTCAAGAGACCCAGTACTTC

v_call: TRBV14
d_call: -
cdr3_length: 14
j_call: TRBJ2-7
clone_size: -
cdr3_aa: CASSQRFEVEEQYF
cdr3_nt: TGTGCCAGCAGCCAGAGATTCGAGGTGGAAGAGCAGTACTTC

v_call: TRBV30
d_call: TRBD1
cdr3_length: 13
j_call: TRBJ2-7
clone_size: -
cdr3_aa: CAFTGTGNYEQYF
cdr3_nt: TGTGCCTTTACCGGGACAGGAAACTACGAGCAGTACTTC

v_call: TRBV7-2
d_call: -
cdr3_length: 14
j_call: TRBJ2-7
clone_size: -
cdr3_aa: CASSAPGFAYEQYF
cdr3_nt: TGTGCCAGCAGCGCCCCGGGCTTTGCCTACGAGCAGTACTTC

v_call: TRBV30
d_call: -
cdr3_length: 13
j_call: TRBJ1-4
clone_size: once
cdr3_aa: CAWSTGKDEKLFF
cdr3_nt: TGTGCCTGGAGTACAGGGAAGGATGAAAAACTGTTTTTT

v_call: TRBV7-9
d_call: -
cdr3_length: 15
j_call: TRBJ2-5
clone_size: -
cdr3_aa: CASSSGSSLQETQYF
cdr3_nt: TGTGCCAGCAGCTCCGGAAGTAGCCTCCAAGAGACCCAGTACTTC

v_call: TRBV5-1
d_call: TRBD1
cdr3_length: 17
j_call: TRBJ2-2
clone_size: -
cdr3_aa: CASSLLSGTGVTGELFF
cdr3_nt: TGCGCCAGCAGCTTGTTATCCGGGACAGGGGTAACCGGGGAGCTGTTTTTT

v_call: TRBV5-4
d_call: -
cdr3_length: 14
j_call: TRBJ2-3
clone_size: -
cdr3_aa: CASSTGQFTDTQYF
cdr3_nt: TGTGCCAGCAGCACCGGACAGTTCACAGATACGCAGTATTTT

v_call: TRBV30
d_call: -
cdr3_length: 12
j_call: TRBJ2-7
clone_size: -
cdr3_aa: CAWKTVSYEQYF
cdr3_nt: TGTGCCTGGAAGACCGTATCCTACGAGCAGTACTTC

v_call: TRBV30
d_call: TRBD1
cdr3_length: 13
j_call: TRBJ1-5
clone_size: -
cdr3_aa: CAWSTGDGQPQHF
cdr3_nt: TGTGCCTGGAGCACAGGGGACGGTCAGCCCCAGCATTTT

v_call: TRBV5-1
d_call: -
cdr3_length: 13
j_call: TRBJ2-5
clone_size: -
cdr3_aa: CASSQTSKETQYF
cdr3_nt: TGCGCCAGCAGCCAAACTAGCAAAGAGACCCAGTACTTC

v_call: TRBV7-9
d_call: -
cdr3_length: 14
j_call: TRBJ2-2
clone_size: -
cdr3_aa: CASSRGQPTGELFF
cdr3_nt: TGTGCCAGCAGTCGTGGACAGCCCACCGGGGAGCTGTTTTTT

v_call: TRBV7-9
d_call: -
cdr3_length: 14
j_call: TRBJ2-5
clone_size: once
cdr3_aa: CASSPNSFQETQYF
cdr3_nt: TGTGCCAGCAGCCCTAACAGTTTTCAAGAGACCCAGTACTTC

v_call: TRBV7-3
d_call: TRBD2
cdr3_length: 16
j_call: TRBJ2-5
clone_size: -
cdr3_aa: CASSPGLAPARETQYF
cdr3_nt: TGTGCCAGCAGCCCCGGACTAGCGCCTGCTAGGGAGACCCAGTACTTC

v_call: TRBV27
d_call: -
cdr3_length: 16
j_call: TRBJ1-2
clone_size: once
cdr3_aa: CASSFSYGTGRYGYTF
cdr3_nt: TGTGCCAGCAGTTTCTCCTATGGTACAGGGAGGTATGGCTACACCTTC

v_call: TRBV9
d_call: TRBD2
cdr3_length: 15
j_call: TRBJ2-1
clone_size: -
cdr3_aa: CASSRRLAGYNEQFF
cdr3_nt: TGTGCCAGCAGCCGTAGACTAGCGGGGTACAATGAGCAGTTCTTC

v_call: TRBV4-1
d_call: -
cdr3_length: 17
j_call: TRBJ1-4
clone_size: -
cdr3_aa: CASSQDPSTEGNEKLFF
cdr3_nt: TGCGCCAGCAGCCAAGATCCCTCGACAGAAGGAAATGAAAAACTGTTTTTT

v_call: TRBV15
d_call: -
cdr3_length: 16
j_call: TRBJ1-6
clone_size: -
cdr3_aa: CATSSDGWGMDSPLHF
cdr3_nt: TGTGCCACCAGCAGCGATGGGTGGGGTATGGATTCACCCCTCCACTTT

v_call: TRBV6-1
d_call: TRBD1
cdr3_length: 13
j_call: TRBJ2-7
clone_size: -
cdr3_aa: CASSVDRVYEQYF
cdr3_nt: TGTGCCAGCAGTGTCGACAGGGTCTACGAGCAGTACTTC

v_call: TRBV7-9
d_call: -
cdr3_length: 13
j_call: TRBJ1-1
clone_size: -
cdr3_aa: CASSLGGAGRAFF
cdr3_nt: TGTGCCAGCAGCTTAGGAGGGGCAGGGCGAGCTTTCTTT

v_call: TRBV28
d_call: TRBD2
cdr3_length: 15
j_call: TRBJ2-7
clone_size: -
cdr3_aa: CASSLPTSGRGEQYF
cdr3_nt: TGTGCCAGCAGTTTGCCGACTAGCGGGAGGGGCGAGCAGTACTTC

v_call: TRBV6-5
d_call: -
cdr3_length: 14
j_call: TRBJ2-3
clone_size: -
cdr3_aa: CASSTDSTSDPQYF
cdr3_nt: TGTGCCAGCAGTACCGACAGTACGTCCGACCCGCAGTATTTT

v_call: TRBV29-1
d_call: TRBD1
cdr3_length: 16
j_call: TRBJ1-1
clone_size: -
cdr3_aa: CSAGGQGAVMNTEAFF
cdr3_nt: TGCAGCGCGGGGGGACAGGGGGCGGTTATGAACACTGAAGCTTTCTTT

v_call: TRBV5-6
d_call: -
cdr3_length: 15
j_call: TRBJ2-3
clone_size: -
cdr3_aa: CASSSGRMFTDTQYF
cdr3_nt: TGTGCCAGCAGCTCGGGTAGGATGTTCACAGATACGCAGTATTTT

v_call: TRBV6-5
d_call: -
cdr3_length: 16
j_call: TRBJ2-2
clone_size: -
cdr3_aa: CASSYGNPQGPGELFF
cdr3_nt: TGTGCCAGCAGTTACGGGAACCCTCAGGGTCCCGGGGAGCTGTTTTTT

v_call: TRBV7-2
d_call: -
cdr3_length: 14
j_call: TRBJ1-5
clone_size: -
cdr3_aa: CASSRGGTNQPQHF
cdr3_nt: TGTGCCAGCAGCCGAGGGGGAACTAATCAGCCCCAGCATTTT

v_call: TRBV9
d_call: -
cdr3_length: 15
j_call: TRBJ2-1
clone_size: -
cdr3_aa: CASSGTGGTYNEQFF
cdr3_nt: TGTGCCAGCAGTGGTACTGGCGGCACCTACAATGAGCAGTTCTTC

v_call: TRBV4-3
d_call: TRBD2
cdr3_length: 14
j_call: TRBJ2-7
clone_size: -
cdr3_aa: CASSQEGRESEQYF
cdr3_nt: TGCGCCAGCAGCCAAGAAGGGAGGGAGAGCGAGCAGTACTTC

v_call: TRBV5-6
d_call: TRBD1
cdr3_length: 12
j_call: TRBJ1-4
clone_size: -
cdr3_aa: CASSLGDRGSLF
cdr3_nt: TGTGCCAGCAGCCTCGGGGACAGGGGTTCTCTTTTT

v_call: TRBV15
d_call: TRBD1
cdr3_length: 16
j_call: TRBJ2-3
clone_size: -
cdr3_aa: CATSRGRQGYTDTQYF
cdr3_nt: TGTGCCACCAGCAGAGGTCGACAGGGCTACACAGATACGCAGTATTTT

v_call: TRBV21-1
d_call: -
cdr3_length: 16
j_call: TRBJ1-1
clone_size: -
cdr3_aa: CASSNRNRDPNTEAFF
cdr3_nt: TGTGCCAGCAGCAACCGAAACAGGGACCCCAACACTGAAGCTTTCTTT

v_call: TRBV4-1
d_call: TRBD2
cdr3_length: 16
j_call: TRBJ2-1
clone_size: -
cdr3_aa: CASSRGTSGVLPQQFF
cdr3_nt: TGCGCCAGCAGCCGCGGAACTAGCGGGGTCTTACCTCAGCAGTTCTTC

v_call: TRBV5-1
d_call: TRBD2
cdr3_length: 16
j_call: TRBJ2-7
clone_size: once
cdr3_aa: CASSLAKLAGVDEQYF
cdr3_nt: TGCGCCAGCAGCTTGGCCAAGCTAGCGGGAGTCGACGAGCAGTACTTC

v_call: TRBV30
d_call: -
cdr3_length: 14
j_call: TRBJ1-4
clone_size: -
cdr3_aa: CAWKSTTRNEKLFF
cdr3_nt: TGTGCCTGGAAGTCTACTACCCGTAATGAAAAACTGTTTTTT

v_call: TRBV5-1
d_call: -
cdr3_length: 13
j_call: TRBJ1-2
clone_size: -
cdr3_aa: CASSLEQYLGYTF
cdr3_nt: TGCGCCAGCAGCTTGGAACAGTATCTTGGCTACACCTTC

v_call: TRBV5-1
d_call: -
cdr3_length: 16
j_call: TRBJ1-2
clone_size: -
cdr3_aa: CASSLDPGSTNYGYTF
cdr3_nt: TGCGCCAGCAGCTTGGACCCGGGGAGTACTAACTATGGCTACACCTTC

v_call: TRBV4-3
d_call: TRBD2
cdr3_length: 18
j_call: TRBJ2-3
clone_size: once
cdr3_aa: CASSQGTSGRTVRDTQYF
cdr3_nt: TGCGCCAGCAGCCAAGGGACTAGCGGGAGGACCGTTCGAGATACGCAGTATTTT

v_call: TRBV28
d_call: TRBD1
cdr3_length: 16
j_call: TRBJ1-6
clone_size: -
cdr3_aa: CASTYHRDRGNSPLHF
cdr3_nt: TGTGCCAGCACATATCACCGGGACAGGGGGAATTCACCCCTCCACTTT

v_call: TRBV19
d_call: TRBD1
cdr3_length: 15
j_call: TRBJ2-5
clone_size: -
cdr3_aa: CASSMLTGVWETQYF
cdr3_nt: TGTGCCAGTAGTATGCTGACAGGGGTTTGGGAGACCCAGTACTTC

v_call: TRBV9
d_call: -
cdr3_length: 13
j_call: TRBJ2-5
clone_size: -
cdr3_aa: CASSVVVTGTQYF
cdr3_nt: TGTGCCAGCAGCGTAGTAGTAACTGGGACCCAGTACTTC

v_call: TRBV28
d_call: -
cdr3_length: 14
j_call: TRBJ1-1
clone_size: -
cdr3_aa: CASSKLDRNTEAFF
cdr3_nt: TGTGCCAGCAGCAAACTTGACAGGAACACTGAAGCTTTCTTT

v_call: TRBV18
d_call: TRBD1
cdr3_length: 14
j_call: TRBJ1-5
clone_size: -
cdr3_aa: CASSGTGGDQPQHF
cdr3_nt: TGTGCCAGCTCGGGGACAGGGGGGGATCAGCCCCAGCATTTT

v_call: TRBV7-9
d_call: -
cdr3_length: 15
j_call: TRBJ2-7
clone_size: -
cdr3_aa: CASSLGPPKSYEQYF
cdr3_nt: TGTGCCAGCAGCTTAGGACCGCCTAAATCCTACGAGCAGTACTTC

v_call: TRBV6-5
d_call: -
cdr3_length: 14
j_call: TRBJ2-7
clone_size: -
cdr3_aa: CASGSQGSIYEQYF
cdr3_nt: TGTGCCAGCGGGTCCCAGGGAAGCATCTACGAGCAGTACTTC

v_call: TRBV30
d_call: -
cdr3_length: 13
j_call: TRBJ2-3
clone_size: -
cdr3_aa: CAWTRGSRDTQYF
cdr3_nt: TGTGCCTGGACCAGGGGTAGTAGAGATACGCAGTATTTT

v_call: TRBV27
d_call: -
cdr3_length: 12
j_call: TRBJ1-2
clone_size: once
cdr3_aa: CASSTPGDGYTF
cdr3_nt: TGTGCCAGCAGCACCCCGGGGGATGGCTACACCTTC